The 11 T cell receptor beta chains given below trace back to one sample, sequenced in a study of beta chain features in type 1 diabetes (dated by TCRdb to 2017 to 2018). Libraries came from the immunoSEQ multiplex PCR assay. The entire isolated RNA was reverse transcribed using the High Capacity cDNA Reverse Transcription Kit, and thus expressed TCRB transcripts were sequenced. TCRdb re-hosts the immuneACCESS table, in-frame sequences only. Its copies lack some clones; in the studies checked, an unresolved V gene accounts for under half of them, and the cause for the rest is not known. The table for this sample lists hundreds of thousands of clones; approximately 10% of them were counted only once. The ten largest clonotypes hold over 0.015% of the sample. Material for sequencing was naive CD4+ T cells from blood. The cell subset or site label, as the study defines it: true naive CD4+ T cells. Every receptor here comes from a woman in her twenties or thirties in good health.

The chain couples TRBV18 to TRBJ2-5; the match to TRBD2 covers 7 bases. V was clipped by 3 bases and J by 5 bases; unmatched bases: 6. The germline V gene has CDR1 KGHSH and CDR2 LQKENI. CDR3 length: 14 amino acids. The CDR3 is CASSPLAEGETQYF. The CDR3 DNA sequence: TGTGCCAGCTCACCCCTAGCGGAGGGGGAGACCCAGTACTTC.

The genes are TRBV7-3 and TRBJ2-3; D might be TRBD2 (6 bases). The V and J ends lost 3 bases and 0 bases respectively, with 10 bases between them. This CDR3 is 15 amino acids long. Germline CDR1 SGHTA, CDR2 FQGTGA. The CDR3 DNA sequence: TGTGCCAGCAGCTTCTCTAGCGTGAGCACAGATACGCAGTATTTT. Residues: CASSFSSVSTDTQYF.

The chain uses TRBV19 and TRBJ2-7; 7 bases map to TRBD1. The CDR3 has 12 amino acids. Germline lookup yields CDR1 LNHDA and CDR2 SQIVND (reference sequence). V lost 8 bases to trimming and J lost 4 bases; unmatched junction nucleotides: 5. The CDR3 sequence is CASATGAYEQYF. The CDR3 DNA reads TGTGCCAGTGCTACAGGGGCTTACGAGCAGTACTTC.

This clone was picked up a small number of times. The chain's CDR3 is CASSPRLTPSTDTQYF. CDR3 nucleotides: TGTGCCAGCAGTCCCCGACTAACCCCTAGCACAGATACGCAGTATTTT. V usage is TRBV7-6 and J usage is TRBJ2-3; maybe TRBD2 (5 bases). The V gene's germline CDR1 is SGHVS and CDR2 FNYEAQ. There are 16 residues in the CDR3. V was cut by 6 bases and J by 0 bases, with 16 bases left in between. Complete variable domain (other parts from reference TRBV7-6 and TRBJ2-3): GAGVSQSPRYKVTKRGQDVALRCDPISGHVSLYWYRQALGQGPEFLTYFNYEAQQDKSGLPNDRFSAERPEGSISTLTIQRTEQRDSAMYRCASSPRLTPSTDTQYFGPGTRLTVL.

The chain carries TRBV9 and TRBJ2-1, with 12 positions matching TRBD2. Germline-derived CDR1 and CDR2 are SGDLS and YYNGEE. There are 15 residues in the CDR3. Unmatched junction bases numbered 4, after V lost 0 bases and J lost 9 bases. The CDR3 loop is CASSVGTSGTFEQFF. The CDR3 DNA is TGTGCCAGCAGCGTAGGGACTAGCGGGACGTTTGAGCAGTTCTTC.

The chain links TRBV30 to TRBJ1-2; D remains unclear. The V end was cut by 8 bases, the J end by 0 bases, with 16 bases between. The CDR3 is 14 amino acids. The V gene's germline CDR1 is GTSNPN and CDR2 SVGIG (reference sequence). The CDR3 DNA sequence: TGTGCCAGGCTGAGGAGCGGCACTAACTATGGCTACACCTTC. Its translation is CARLRSGTNYGYTF.

The chain employs TRBV7-9 and TRBJ1-5; D perhaps matches TRBD1 (5 bases). The V end was cut by 2 bases, the J end by 7 bases, with 12 bases between. The CDR3 has 14 amino acids. Germline-derived CDR1 and CDR2 are SEHNR and FQNEAQ (reference sequence). The CDR3: CASSLTGGGQPQHF. CDR3 DNA sequence: TGTGCCAGCAGCTTAACCGGGGGTGGGCAGCCCCAGCATTTT.

This clone was detected only a few times. The genes are TRBV4-3 and TRBJ1-2; 9 nucleotides line up with TRBD1. This CDR3 contains 15 residues. Germline V CDR1 and CDR2: LGHNA, YSLEER. With 0 bases clipped from V and 5 bases from J, the junction kept 4 bases outside the gene matches. In DNA form, the CDR3 reads TGCGCCAGCAGCCAAGATCGGGGGACAGGGTATGGCTACACCTTC. This encodes CASSQDRGTGYGYTF.

This clone has more than one count but fewer than ten. The gene calls are TRBV10-3 and TRBJ2-7; 7 bases fit TRBD2. The V gene end was trimmed by 11 bases and the J gene end by 0 bases; junction bases not matched to a gene: 4. Germline V gives CDR1 ENHRY, CDR2 SYGVKD. The CDR3 extends over 12 amino acids. CDR3 in amino acids: CAVSGASYEQYF. CDR3 nucleotides: TGTGCCGTGAGCGGGGCCTCCTACGAGCAGTACTTC.

This chain links TRBV7-3 with TRBJ1-1; 7 positions agree with TRBD1. From germline, CDR1 is SGHTA and CDR2 FQGTGA. The CDR3 spans 17 residues. Trimming cost V 5 bases and J 1 base; bases outside gene matches: 13. CDR3 DNA sequence: TGTGCCAGCAGCGCAAGGGCCGGAGCAGGGGGGAACACTGAAGCTTTCTTT. This sequence encodes CASSARAGAGGNTEAFF.

This clone has more than one count but fewer than ten. This chain joins TRBV28 and TRBJ1-2, with D perhaps TRBD1 (6 bases). Trimming removed 5 bases at V and 2 bases at J, with 15 bases between. Germline V gene data show CDR1 as MDHEN and CDR2 as SYDVKM. This CDR3 spans 15 amino acids. CDR3 residues: CASSPPGQRNYGYTF. The DNA of the CDR3 is TGTGCCAGCAGTCCCCCTGGACAGAGAAACTATGGCTACACCTTC.